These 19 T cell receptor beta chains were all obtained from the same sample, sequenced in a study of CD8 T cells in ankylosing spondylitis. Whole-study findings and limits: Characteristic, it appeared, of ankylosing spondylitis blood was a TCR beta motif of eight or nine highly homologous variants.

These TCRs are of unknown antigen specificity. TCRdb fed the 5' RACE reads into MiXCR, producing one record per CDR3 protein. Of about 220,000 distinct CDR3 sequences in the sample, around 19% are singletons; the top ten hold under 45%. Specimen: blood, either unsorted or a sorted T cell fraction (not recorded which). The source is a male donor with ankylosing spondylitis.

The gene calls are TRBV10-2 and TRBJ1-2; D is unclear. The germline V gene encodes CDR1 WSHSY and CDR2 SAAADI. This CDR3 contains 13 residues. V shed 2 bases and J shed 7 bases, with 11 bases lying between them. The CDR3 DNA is TGCGCCAGCAGTGAGGGAGGTTTTACTGGCTACACCTTC. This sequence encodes CASSEGGFTGYTF.

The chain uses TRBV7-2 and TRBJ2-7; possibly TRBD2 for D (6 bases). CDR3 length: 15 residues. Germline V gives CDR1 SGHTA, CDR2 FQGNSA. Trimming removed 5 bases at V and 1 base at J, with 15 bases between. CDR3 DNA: TGTGCCAGCAGCCCGGGACTCAGCACATCCTACGAGCAGTACTTC. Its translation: CASSPGLSTSYEQYF.

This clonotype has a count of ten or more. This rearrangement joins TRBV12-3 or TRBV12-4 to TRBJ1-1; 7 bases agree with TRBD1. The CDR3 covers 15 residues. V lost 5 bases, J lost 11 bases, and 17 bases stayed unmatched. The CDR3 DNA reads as TGTGCCAGCAGTCCAGTGACAGGGAGCCCCTTGGGTGCTTTCTTT. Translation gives CASSPVTGSPLGAFF.

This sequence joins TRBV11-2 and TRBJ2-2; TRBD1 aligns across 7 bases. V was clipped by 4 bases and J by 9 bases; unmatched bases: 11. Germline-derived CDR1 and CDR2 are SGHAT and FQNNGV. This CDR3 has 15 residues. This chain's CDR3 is CASSSPGQGGRELFF. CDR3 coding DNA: TGTGCCAGCAGCTCCCCCGGACAAGGGGGCCGGGAGCTGTTTTTT.

DNA for the CDR3: TGTGCCAGCATCCAGGGGGGGACAGGAGAATACAATGAGCAGTTCTTC. Translating it yields CASIQGGTGEYNEQFF. J is TRBJ2-1 and V is TRBV7-9; D is possibly TRBD1 (8 bases). Germline V lookup: CDR1 SEHNR, CDR2 FQNEAQ (reference sequence). V dropped 7 bases and J dropped 4 bases, with 20 bases sitting between them. There are 16 residues in the CDR3.

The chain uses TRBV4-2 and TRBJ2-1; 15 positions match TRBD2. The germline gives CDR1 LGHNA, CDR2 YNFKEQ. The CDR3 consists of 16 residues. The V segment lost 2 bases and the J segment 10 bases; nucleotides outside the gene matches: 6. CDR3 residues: CASSQTGLAGGGEQFF. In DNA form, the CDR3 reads TGTGCCAGCAGCCAAACGGGACTAGCGGGGGGTGGAGAGCAGTTCTTC.

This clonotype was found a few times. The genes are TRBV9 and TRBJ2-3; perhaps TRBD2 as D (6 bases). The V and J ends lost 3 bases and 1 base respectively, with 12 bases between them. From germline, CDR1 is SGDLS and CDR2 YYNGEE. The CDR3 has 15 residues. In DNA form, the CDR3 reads TGTGCCAGCAGCGCCCGGGACTTGCGCACAGATACGCAGTATTTT. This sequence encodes CASSARDLRTDTQYF.

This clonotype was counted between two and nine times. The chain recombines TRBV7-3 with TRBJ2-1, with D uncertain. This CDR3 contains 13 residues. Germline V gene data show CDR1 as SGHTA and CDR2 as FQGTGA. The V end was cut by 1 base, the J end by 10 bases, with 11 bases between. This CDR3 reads CASSLISDGEQFF. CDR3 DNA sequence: TGTGCCAGCAGCTTAATCTCCGACGGGGAGCAGTTCTTC.

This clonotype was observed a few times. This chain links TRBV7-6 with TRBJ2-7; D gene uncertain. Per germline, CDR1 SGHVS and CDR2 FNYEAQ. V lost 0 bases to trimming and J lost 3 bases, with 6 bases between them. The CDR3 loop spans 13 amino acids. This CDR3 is CASSLALGYEQYF. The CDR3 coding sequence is TGTGCCAGCAGCTTAGCGCTAGGCTACGAGCAGTACTTC.

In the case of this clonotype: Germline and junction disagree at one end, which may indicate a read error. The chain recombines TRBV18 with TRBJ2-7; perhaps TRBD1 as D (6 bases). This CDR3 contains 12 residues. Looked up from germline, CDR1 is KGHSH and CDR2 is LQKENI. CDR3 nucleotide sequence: TGTGCCAGCTCAACAGGGTCCTCCGAGCAGTACTTC. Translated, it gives CASSTGSSEQYF.

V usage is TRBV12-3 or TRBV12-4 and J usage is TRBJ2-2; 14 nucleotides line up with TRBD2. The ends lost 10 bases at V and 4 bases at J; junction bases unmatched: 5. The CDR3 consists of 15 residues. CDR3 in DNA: TGTGCCACAGGGGGACTAGCGGGAGTCACCGGGGAGCTGTTTTTT. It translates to CATGGLAGVTGELFF.

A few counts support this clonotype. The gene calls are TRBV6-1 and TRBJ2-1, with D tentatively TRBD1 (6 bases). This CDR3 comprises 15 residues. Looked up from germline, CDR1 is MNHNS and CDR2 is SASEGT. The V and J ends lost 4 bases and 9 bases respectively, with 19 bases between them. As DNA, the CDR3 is TGTGCCAGCAGTGGAACGTGGGGGCAGGCTTTTGAGCAGTTCTTC. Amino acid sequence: CASSGTWGQAFEQFF.

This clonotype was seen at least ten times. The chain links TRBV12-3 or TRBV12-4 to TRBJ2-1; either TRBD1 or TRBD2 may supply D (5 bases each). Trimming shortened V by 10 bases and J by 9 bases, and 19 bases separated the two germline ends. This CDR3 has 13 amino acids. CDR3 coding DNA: TGTGCCACCCGGGACCCTGTGGCTCGTGAGCAGTTCTTC. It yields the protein CATRDPVAREQFF.

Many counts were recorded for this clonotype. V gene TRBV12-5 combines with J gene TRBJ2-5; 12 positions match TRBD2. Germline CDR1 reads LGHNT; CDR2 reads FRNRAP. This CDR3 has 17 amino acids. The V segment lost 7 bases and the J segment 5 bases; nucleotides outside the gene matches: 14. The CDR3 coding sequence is TGTGCTAGTGCCCCTGGACTAGCGGGGAATCGAGCGGAGACCCAGTACTTC. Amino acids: CASAPGLAGNRAETQYF.

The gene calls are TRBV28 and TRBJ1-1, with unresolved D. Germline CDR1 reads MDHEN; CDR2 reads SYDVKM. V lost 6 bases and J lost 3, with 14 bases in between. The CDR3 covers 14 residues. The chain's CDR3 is CASSLDVMDTEAFF. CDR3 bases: TGTGCCAGCAGCCTCGATGTGATGGACACTGAAGCTTTCTTT. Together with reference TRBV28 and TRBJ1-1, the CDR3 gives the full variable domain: DVKVTQSSRYLVKRTGEKVFLECVQDMDHENMFWYRQDPGLGLRLIYFSYDVKMKEKGDIPEGYSVSREKKERFSLILESASTNQTSMYLCASSLDVMDTEAFFGQGTRLTVV.

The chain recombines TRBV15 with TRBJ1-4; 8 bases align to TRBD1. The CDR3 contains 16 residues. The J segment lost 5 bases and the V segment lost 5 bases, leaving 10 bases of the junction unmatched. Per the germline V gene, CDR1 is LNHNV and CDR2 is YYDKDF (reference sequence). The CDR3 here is CATSSPGTGRNEKLFF. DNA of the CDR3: TGTGCCACCAGCTCCCCCGGGACAGGAAGGAATGAAAAACTGTTTTTT. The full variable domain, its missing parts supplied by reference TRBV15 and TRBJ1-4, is DAMVIQNPRYQVTQFGKPVTLSCSQTLNHNVMYWYQQKSSQAPKLLFHYYDKDFNNEADTPDNFQSRRPNTSFCFLDIRSPGLGDTAMYLCATSSPGTGRNEKLFFGSGTQLSVL.

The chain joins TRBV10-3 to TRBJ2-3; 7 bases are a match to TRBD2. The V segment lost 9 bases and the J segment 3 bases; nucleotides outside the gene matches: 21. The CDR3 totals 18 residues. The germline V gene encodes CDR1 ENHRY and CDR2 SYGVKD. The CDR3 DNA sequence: TGTGCCATTTCCAGGCAGTTTCGTTCGGGAGCGGGGACAGATACGCAGTATTTT. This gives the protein CAISRQFRSGAGTDTQYF.

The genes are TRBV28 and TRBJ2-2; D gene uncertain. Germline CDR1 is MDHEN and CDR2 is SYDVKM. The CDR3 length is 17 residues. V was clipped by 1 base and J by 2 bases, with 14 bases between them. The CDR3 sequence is CASSLSEESPNTGELFF. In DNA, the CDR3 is TGTGCCAGCAGTTTATCTGAGGAAAGCCCCAACACCGGGGAGCTGTTTTTT.

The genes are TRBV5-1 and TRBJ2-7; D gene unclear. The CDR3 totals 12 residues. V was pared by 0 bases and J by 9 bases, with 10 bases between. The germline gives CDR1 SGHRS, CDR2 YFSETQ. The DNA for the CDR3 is TGCGCCAGCAGCTTGGAAGGCCATTGGCAGTACTTC. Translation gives CASSLEGHWQYF.